These T cell receptor beta chains were read from a single sample in a study of Ad26.COV2.S vaccination and SARS-CoV-2 variants. Profiled with immunoSEQ multiplex PCR; TCRdb holds only in-frame clones, not every one. The sample includes roughly 500,000 clones, roughly 85% of them seen just once. Source: peripheral blood, taken in a trial of Ad26.COV2.S vaccine versus placebo. The receptors here all came from a person aged 18-65 years who received the Ad26.COV2.S COVID-19 vaccine or a placebo. Each CDR3 is given with its conserved first and last residue. D genes are given only for firm matches. Expanded clones get a size class; other rows say once, few or many, or leave the size out.

D,J,size,V,CDR3,DNA
.,TRBJ2-3,.,TRBV27,CASSLQGGTDTQYF,TGTGCCAGCAGTTTACAGGGTGGCACAGATACGCAGTATTTT
TRBD1,TRBJ1-2,.,TRBV2,CASRAGGRGDGYTF,TGTGCCAGCAGGGCAGGGGGCCGCGGTGATGGCTACACCTTC
TRBD1,TRBJ1-5,few,TRBV5-5,CASSLGQGYNQPQHF,TGTGCCAGCAGCTTGGGACAGGGATACAATCAGCCCCAGCATTTT
.,TRBJ2-1,.,TRBV7-2,CASSLVSLGPNEQFF,TGTGCCAGCAGCTTAGTCAGCCTCGGCCCCAATGAGCAGTTCTTC
.,TRBJ2-3,.,TRBV19,CASIGGDTQYF,TGTGCCAGTATCGGAGGGGATACGCAGTATTTT
.,TRBJ2-1,.,TRBV18,CASSPLERGYNEQFF,TGTGCCAGCTCACCCTTGGAAAGGGGGTACAATGAGCAGTTCTTC
.,TRBJ2-1,.,TRBV7-2,CASSLPGSSYNEQFF,TGTGCCAGCAGCCTACCAGGGAGCTCCTACAATGAGCAGTTCTTC
.,TRBJ1-1,few,TRBV28,CASLGRYEAFF,TGTGCCAGTTTAGGACGGTACGAAGCTTTCTTT
TRBD2,TRBJ2-1,once,TRBV27,CASRKISGSSYNEQFF,TGTGCCAGCAGGAAGATTAGCGGGAGCTCCTACAATGAGCAGTTCTTC
TRBD2,TRBJ2-1,.,TRBV7-9,CASRLAGEGYEQFF,TGTGCCAGCAGACTAGCCGGGGAGGGCTATGAGCAGTTCTTC
.,TRBJ1-1,.,TRBV30,CAWSVQDTEAFF,TGTGCCTGGAGTGTACAAGACACTGAAGCTTTCTTT
TRBD2,TRBJ2-5,.,TRBV25-1,CASSELAGRVQETQYF,TGTGCCAGCAGTGAATTGGCGGGGAGGGTCCAAGAGACCCAGTACTTC
.,TRBJ1-1,.,TRBV28,CASSLGAGWTEAFF,TGTGCCAGCAGTTTGGGGGCAGGGTGGACTGAAGCTTTCTTT
.,TRBJ1-6,.,TRBV18,CASSPKGSNSPLHF,TGTGCCAGCTCACCGAAGGGGTCCAATTCACCCCTCCACTTT
.,TRBJ1-2,once,TRBV12-3/TRBV12-4,CASSPRRGGYTF,TGTGCCAGCAGCCCACGTCGGGGTGGCTACACCTTC
TRBD2,TRBJ2-1,.,TRBV11-3,CASSLREGLGNEQFF,TGTGCCAGCAGCTTAAGGGAGGGCCTGGGTAATGAGCAGTTCTTC
.,TRBJ2-6,.,TRBV10-3,CAISESSSGANVLTF,TGTGCCATCAGTGAGTCTTCGTCTGGGGCCAACGTCCTGACTTTC
TRBD2,TRBJ2-5,.,TRBV7-3,CASSDPGTTQETQYF,TGTGCCAGCAGTGACCCTGGGACTACGCAAGAGACCCAGTACTTC
.,TRBJ1-4,once,TRBV9,CASSVGPFGEKLFF,TGTGCCAGCAGCGTAGGACCTTTCGGTGAAAAACTGTTTTTT
.,TRBJ1-4,.,TRBV6-1,CASREGGVGEKLFF,TGTGCCAGCAGGGAAGGGGGTGTTGGGGAAAAACTGTTTTTT
TRBD1,TRBJ2-7,.,TRBV30,CAWVPLSQTTGQLF,TGTGCCTGGGTCCCCCTATCTCAGACCACGGGACAGTTATTC
TRBD1,TRBJ2-5,.,TRBV2,CASSGRTGGQETQYF,TGTGCCAGCAGTGGACGGACAGGGGGTCAAGAGACCCAGTACTTC
.,TRBJ1-5,.,TRBV7-2,CASRPGGGPSNQPQHF,TGTGCCAGCAGACCTGGCGGGGGGCCTAGCAATCAGCCCCAGCATTTT
.,TRBJ2-7,.,TRBV7-9,CASSLGQGNPYEQYF,TGTGCCAGCAGCTTAGGGCAGGGCAACCCCTACGAGCAGTACTTC
TRBD2,TRBJ2-7,.,TRBV4-3,CASSPLAGAYEQYF,TGCGCCAGCAGCCCGCTAGCGGGAGCCTACGAGCAGTACTTC
TRBD1,TRBJ2-6,.,TRBV5-1,CASSQGQGTSGANVLTF,TGCGCCAGCAGCCAAGGACAGGGGACTTCTGGGGCCAACGTCCTGACTTTC
.,TRBJ1-3,.,TRBV4-2,CASSQEVFAQGGNTIYF,TGTGCCAGCAGCCAAGAGGTCTTTGCGCAGGGTGGAAACACCATATATTTT
.,TRBJ2-7,few,TRBV30,CAWSRDRTEQYF,TGTGCCTGGAGCCGGGATCGTACCGAGCAGTACTTC
.,TRBJ1-6,.,TRBV10-3,CAISGEGQINSPLHF,TGTGCCATCAGTGGTGAAGGACAGATTAATTCACCCCTCCACTTT
.,TRBJ1-1,.,TRBV6-5,CASSYGPEAFF,TGTGCCAGCAGTTACGGTCCTGAAGCTTTCTTT
.,TRBJ2-1,.,TRBV28,CASSLRPLGGEQFF,TGTGCCAGCAGTTTAAGACCGTTAGGGGGTGAGCAGTTCTTC
TRBD1,TRBJ1-4,.,TRBV7-9,CASSLGTGQQKLFF,TGTGCCAGCAGCTTAGGGACAGGACAACAAAAACTGTTTTTT
.,TRBJ2-1,.,TRBV24-1,CATSGDRTNNEQFF,TGTGCCACCAGTGGGGATCGGACAAACAATGAGCAGTTCTTC
TRBD1,TRBJ1-2,.,TRBV28,CASRPQGALSYGYTF,TGTGCCAGCAGACCACAGGGGGCGCTCTCCTATGGCTACACCTTC
.,TRBJ2-5,.,TRBV5-1,CASRGVVWSEQETQYF,TGCGCCAGCAGAGGGGTCGTTTGGTCGGAACAAGAGACCCAGTACTTC
TRBD1,TRBJ2-7,.,TRBV6-6,CASSSPSGTGTYEQYF,TGTGCCAGCAGTTCCCCTTCCGGGACAGGGACATACGAGCAGTACTTC
.,TRBJ1-5,.,TRBV24-1,CATSDPGSAWTQHF,TGTGCCACCAGTGATCCGGGGTCCGCATGGACCCAGCATTTT
.,TRBJ2-5,.,TRBV29-1,CSVALAEETQYF,TGCAGCGTCGCATTAGCAGAAGAGACCCAGTACTTC
TRBD2,TRBJ2-1,.,TRBV19,CASSIVSGIGYNEQFF,TGTGCCAGTAGTATAGTAAGCGGGATAGGTTACAATGAGCAGTTCTTC
.,TRBJ1-4,.,TRBV5-1,CASSLDGAGLTPPGGREKLFF,TGCGCCAGCAGCTTGGACGGCGCGGGACTTACTCCTCCCGGGGGTAGGGAAAAACTGTTTTTT
.,TRBJ2-5,.,TRBV7-3,CASSHAGGEETQYF,TGTGCCAGCAGCCACGCAGGAGGTGAAGAGACCCAGTACTTC
.,TRBJ2-3,.,TRBV9,CASSVYDTTDTQYF,TGTGCCAGCAGCGTATATGATACGACAGATACGCAGTATTTT
.,TRBJ2-7,once,TRBV14,CASSHSIYEQYF,TGTGCCAGCAGCCACTCTATCTACGAGCAGTACTTC
.,TRBJ1-1,.,TRBV5-1,CASTGTAFEAFF,TGCGCCAGTACAGGGACTGCCTTTGAAGCTTTCTTT
TRBD2,TRBJ2-2,.,TRBV10-3,CAISDAGTRRSGTGELFF,TGTGCCATCAGTGACGCCGGGACTAGAAGATCGGGCACCGGGGAGCTGTTTTTT
.,TRBJ1-5,.,TRBV19,CASKSGGWPQHF,TGTGCCAGTAAGTCCGGGGGCTGGCCCCAGCATTTT